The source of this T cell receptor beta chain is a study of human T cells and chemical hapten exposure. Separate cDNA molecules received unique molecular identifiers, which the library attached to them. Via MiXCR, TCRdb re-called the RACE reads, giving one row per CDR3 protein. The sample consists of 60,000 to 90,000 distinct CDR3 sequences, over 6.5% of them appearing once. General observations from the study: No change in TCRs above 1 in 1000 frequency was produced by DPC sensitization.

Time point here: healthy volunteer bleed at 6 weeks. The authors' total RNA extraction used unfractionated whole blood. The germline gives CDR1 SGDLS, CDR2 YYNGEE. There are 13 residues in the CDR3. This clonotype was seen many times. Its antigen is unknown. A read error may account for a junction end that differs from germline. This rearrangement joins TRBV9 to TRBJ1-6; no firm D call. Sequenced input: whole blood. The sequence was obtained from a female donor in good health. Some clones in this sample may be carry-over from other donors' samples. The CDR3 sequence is CASSVAKDSPLHF. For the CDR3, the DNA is TGTGCCAGCAGCGTAGCTAAGGATTCACCCCTACACTTT.